The clone carrying this TCR beta chain was detected only a few times. These data are taken from a study of T cell repertoires in cytomegalovirus infection. TCRdb reprocessed the reads with MiXCR, giving one entry per CDR3 protein. Of more than 250,000 distinct CDR3 sequences listed, approximately 13% are singletons. Sample: PBMCs. This sequence originates from a human donor in good health (CMV status not recorded). Some clones in this sample may be carry-over from other donors' samples.

As DNA, the CDR3 is TGTGCCAGCAGTGAACCCGGGGGCGGCACAGATACGCAGTATTTT. It encodes CASSEPGGGTDTQYF. This chain uses TRBV6-1 with TRBJ2-3; D possibly uses TRBD1 or TRBD2 (6 bases each). V lost 2 bases to trimming and J lost 1 base, with 10 bases between them. This CDR3 has 15 amino acids. Germline CDR1 is MNHNS and CDR2 is SASEGT.